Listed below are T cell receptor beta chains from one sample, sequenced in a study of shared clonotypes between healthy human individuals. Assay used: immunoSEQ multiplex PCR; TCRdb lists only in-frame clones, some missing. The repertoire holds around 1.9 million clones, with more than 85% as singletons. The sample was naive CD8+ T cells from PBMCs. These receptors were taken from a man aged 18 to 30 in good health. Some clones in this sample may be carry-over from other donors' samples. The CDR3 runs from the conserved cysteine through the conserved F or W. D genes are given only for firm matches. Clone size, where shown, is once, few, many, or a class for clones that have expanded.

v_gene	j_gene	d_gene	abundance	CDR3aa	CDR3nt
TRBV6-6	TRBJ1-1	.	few	CASSYKWNTEAFF	TGTGCCAGCAGTTACAAGTGGAACACTGAAGCTTTCTTT
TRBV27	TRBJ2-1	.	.	CASSLYTGRGALSYNEQFF	TGTGCCAGCAGTTTATATACCGGACGAGGGGCACTCTCCTACAATGAGCAGTTCTTC
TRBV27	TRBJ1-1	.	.	CASSYLKGGTEAFF	TGTGCCAGCAGTTATCTCAAGGGGGGCACTGAAGCTTTCTTT
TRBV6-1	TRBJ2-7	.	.	CASSEFYGLRYEQYF	TGTGCCAGCAGTGAGTTTTACGGACTCCGCTACGAGCAGTACTTC
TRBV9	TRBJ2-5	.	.	CASSVGVSLVQETQYF	TGTGCCAGCAGCGTAGGTGTCAGCCTAGTCCAAGAGACCCAGTACTTC
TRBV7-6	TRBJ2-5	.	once	CASSFLWETQYF	TGTGCCAGCAGCTTCCTCTGGGAGACCCAGTACTTC
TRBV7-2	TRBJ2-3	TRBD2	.	CASSLDWTSDEADTQYF	TGTGCCAGCAGCTTAGACTGGACTAGCGATGAGGCAGATACGCAGTATTTT
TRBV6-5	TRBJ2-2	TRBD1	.	CASSYFGQGAEELFF	TGTGCCAGCAGTTACTTCGGACAGGGGGCCGAGGAGCTGTTTTTT
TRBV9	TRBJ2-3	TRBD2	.	CASSALSGGLTDTQYF	TGTGCCAGCAGCGCGTTATCGGGAGGCCTCACAGATACGCAGTATTTT
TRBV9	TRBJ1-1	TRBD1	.	CASSLRGQDLTEAFF	TGTGCCAGCAGCCTCCGGGGACAGGATCTCACTGAAGCTTTCTTT
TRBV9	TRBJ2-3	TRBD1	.	CASRYRDSSTDTQYF	TGTGCCAGCAGATACCGGGACAGTAGCACAGATACGCAGTATTTT
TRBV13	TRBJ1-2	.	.	CASSLGAAGKGYGYTF	TGTGCCAGCAGCTTAGGCGCGGCAGGAAAGGGCTATGGCTACACCTTC
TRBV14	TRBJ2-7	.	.	CASSQVHGGTYEQYF	TGTGCCAGCAGCCAAGTTCATGGGGGCACCTACGAGCAGTACTTC
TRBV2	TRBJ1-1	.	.	CARKRRGLNTEAFF	TGTGCCAGAAAACGACGGGGTTTGAACACTGAAGCTTTCTTT
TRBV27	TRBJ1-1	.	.	CASRQRAGLNTEAFF	TGTGCCAGCAGACAAAGGGCGGGCCTGAACACTGAAGCTTTCTTT
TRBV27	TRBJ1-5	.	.	CASSGGRVDSNQPQHF	TGTGCCAGCAGCGGGGGGAGGGTTGATAGCAATCAGCCCCAGCATTTT
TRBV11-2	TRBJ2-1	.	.	CASSSDRQGTSYIRYNEQFF	TGTGCCAGCAGCTCAGACAGGCAGGGAACGTCGTACATACGCTACAATGAGCAGTTCTTC
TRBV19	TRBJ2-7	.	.	CASSWLPTYEQYF	TGTGCCAGTAGTTGGCTCCCAACCTACGAGCAGTACTTC
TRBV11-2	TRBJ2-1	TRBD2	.	CASSSRASGRNPYNEQFF	TGTGCCAGCAGCTCGAGGGCTAGCGGGAGGAACCCCTACAATGAGCAGTTCTTC
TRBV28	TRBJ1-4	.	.	CASSSVLRVPGRPNEKLFF	TGTGCCAGCAGTTCCGTATTAAGGGTCCCGGGCCGTCCTAATGAAAAACTGTTTTTT
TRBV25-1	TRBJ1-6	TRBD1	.	CASSARDSTWLDAPLHF	TGTGCCAGCAGTGCAAGGGACAGCACCTGGTTGGACGCACCCCTCCACTTT
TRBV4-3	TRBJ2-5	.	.	CASSRLLSGRETQYF	TGCGCCAGCAGCCGACTACTAAGTGGCCGAGAGACCCAGTACTTC
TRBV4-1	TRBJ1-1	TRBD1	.	CASSSPGQLLNTEAFF	TGCGCCAGCAGCTCGCCGGGACAGCTATTGAACACTGAAGCTTTCTTT
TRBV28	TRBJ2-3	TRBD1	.	CASSGQGLQLNTDTQYF	TGTGCCAGCAGTGGACAGGGCCTACAACTCAACACAGATACGCAGTATTTT
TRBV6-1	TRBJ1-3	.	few	CASGALKGEPGNTIYF	TGTGCCAGCGGTGCCCTTAAGGGGGAACCTGGAAACACCATATATTTT
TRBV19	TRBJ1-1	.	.	CASSIVGLNTEAFF	TGTGCCAGTAGTATAGTTGGGCTAAACACTGAAGCTTTCTTT